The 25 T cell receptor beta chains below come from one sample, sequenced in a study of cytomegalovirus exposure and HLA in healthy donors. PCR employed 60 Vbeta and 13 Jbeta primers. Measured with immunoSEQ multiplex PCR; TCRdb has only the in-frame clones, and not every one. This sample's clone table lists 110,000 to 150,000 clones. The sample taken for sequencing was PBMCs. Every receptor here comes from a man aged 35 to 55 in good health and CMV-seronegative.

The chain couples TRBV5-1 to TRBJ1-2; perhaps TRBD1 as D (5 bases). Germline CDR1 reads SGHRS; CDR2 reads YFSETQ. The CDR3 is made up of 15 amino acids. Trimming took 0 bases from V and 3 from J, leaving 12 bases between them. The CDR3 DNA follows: TGCGCCAGCAGCTTGGAGGTTGGCAGGGACTATGGCTACACCTTC. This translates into CASSLEVGRDYGYTF.

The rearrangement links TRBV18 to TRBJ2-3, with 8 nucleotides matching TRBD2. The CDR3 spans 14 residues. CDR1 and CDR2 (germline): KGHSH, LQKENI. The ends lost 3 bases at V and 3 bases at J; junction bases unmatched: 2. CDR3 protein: CASSPGLGTDTQYF. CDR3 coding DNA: TGTGCCAGCTCACCGGGACTAGGAACAGATACGCAGTATTTT.

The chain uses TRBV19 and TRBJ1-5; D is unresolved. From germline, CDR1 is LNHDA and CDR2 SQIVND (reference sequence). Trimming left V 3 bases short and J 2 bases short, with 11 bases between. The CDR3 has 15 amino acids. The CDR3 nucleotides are TGTGCCAGTAGTATCACGGGGAGCGGCAATCAGCCCCAGCATTTT. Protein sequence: CASSITGSGNQPQHF.

The CDR3 nucleotides are TGTGCCAGCAGCCCGAGGACAGGGGGCGGAGAGACCCAGTACTTC. This sequence encodes CASSPRTGGGETQYF. The chain joins TRBV9 to TRBJ2-5; 11 nucleotides align to TRBD1. V trimming: 4 bases; J trimming: 4 bases; junction bases outside the gene matches: 6. The CDR3 consists of 15 residues. Germline-derived CDR1 and CDR2 are SGDLS and YYNGEE.

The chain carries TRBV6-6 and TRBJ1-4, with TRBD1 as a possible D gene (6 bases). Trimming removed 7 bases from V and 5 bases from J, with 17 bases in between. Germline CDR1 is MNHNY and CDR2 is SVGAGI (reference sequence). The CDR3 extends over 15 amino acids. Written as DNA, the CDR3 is TGTGCCAGCATATGGGGGGGGCAAGCGAATGAAAAACTGTTTTTT. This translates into CASIWGGQANEKLFF.

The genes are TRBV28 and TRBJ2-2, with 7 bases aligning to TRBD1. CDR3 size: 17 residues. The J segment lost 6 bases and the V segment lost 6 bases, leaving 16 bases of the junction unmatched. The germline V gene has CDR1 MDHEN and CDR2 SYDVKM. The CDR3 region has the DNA TGTGCCAGCAGCCCCCTGAAGGGGGCGATTGGTCCCGGGGAGCTGTTTTTT. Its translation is CASSPLKGAIGPGELFF.

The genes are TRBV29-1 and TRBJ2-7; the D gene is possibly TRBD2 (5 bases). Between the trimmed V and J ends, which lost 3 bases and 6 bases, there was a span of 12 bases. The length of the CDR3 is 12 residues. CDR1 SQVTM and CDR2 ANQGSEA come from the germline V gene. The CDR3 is CSVDSGSGEQYF. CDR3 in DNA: TGCAGCGTTGACAGCGGTTCGGGCGAGCAGTACTTC.

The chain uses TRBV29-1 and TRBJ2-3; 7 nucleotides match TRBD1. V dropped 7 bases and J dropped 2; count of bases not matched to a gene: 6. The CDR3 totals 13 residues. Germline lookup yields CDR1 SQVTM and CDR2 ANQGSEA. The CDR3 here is CSARDSFTDTQYF. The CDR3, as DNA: TGCAGCGCTCGGGACAGCTTCACAGATACGCAGTATTTT.

Here the CDR3 reads CASSYSGQGVGYTF. CDR3 DNA sequence: TGTGCCAGCAGTTACTCGGGACAGGGGGTAGGCTACACCTTC. This chain joins TRBV6-5 and TRBJ1-2; 11 bases are shared with TRBD1. CDR1 is MNHEY, CDR2 SVGAGI, per germline. This CDR3 is 14 amino acids long. V gave up 0 bases and J gave up 8 bases; unmatched junction bases: 2.

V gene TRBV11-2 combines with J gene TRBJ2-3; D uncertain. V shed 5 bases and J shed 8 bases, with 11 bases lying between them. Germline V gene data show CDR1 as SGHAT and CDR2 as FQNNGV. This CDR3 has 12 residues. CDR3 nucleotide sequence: TGTGCCAGCAGCCCCCCGTCTGTTACGCAGTATTTT. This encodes CASSPPSVTQYF.

The CDR3 DNA reads TGCAGCGTGGGGGGGTACACTGAAGCTTTCTTT. Its protein is CSVGGYTEAFF. V gene TRBV29-1 combines with J gene TRBJ1-1, with D perhaps matching TRBD1 (5 bases). Trimming took 6 bases from V and 3 from J, leaving 8 bases between them. This CDR3 has 11 residues. Germline V CDR1 and CDR2: SQVTM, ANQGSEA.

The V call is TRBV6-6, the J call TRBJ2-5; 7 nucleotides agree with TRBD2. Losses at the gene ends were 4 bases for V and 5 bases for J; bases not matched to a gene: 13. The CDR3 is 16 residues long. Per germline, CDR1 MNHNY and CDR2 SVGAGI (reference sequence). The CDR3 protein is CASSSSQTSLRETQYF. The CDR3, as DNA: TGTGCCAGCAGTTCCTCCCAGACTAGCCTCCGGGAGACCCAGTACTTC.

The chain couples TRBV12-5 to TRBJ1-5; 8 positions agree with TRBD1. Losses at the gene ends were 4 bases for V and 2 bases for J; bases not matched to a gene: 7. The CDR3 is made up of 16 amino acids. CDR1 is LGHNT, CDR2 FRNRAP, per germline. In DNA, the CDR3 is TGTGCTAGTGGTTCCGAGGACAGGGTAGGCAATCAGCCCCAGCATTTT. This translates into CASGSEDRVGNQPQHF.

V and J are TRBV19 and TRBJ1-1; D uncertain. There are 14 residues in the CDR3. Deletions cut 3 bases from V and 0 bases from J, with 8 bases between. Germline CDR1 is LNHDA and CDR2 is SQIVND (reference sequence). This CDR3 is CASSMRQLNTEAFF. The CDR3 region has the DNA TGTGCCAGTAGTATGAGGCAGTTGAACACTGAAGCTTTCTTT.

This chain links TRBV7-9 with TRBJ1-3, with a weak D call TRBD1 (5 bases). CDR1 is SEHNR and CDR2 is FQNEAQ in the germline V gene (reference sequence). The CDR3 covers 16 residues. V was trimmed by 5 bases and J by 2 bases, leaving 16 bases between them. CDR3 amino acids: CASSAPGLQAGNTIYF. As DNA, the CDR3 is TGTGCCAGCAGCGCCCCCGGGCTACAGGCTGGAAACACCATATATTTT.

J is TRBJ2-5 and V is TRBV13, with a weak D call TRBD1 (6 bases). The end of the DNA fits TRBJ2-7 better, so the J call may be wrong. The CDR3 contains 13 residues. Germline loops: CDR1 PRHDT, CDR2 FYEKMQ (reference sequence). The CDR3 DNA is TGTGCCAGCAGCGGAATTCAGGGGCTCGAGCAGTACTTC. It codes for CASSGIQGLEQYF.

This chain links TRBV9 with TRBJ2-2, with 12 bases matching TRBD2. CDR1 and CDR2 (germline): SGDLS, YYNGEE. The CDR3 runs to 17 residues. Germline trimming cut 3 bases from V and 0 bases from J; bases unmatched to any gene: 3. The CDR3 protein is CASSETSGGSNTGELFF. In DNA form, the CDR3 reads TGTGCCAGCAGCGAGACTAGCGGGGGTTCGAACACCGGGGAGCTGTTTTTT.

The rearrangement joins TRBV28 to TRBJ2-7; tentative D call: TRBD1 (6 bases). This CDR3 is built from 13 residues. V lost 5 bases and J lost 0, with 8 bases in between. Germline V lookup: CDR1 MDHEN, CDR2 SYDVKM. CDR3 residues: CASSRQVSYEQYF. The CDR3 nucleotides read TGTGCCAGCAGTCGACAGGTCTCCTACGAGCAGTACTTC.

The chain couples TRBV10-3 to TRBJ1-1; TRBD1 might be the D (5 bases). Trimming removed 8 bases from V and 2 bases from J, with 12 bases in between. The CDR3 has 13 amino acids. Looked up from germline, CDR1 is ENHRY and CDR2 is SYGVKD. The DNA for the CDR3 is TGTGCCATCGGAGGGGCCCCAAACACTGAAGCTTTCTTT. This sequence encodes CAIGGAPNTEAFF.

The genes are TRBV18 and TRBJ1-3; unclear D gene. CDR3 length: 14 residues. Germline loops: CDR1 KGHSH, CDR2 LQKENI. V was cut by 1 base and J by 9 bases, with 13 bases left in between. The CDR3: CASSPLDTPLTIYF. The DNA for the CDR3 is TGTGCCAGCTCACCACTTGACACGCCACTCACCATATATTTT.

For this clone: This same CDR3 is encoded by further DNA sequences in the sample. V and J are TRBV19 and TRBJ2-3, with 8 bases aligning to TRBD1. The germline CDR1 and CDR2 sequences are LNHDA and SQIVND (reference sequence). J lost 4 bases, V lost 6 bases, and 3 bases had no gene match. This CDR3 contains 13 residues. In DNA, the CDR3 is TGTGCCAGTAGCGTACAGGGGGCAGATACGCAGTATTTT. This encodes CASSVQGADTQYF. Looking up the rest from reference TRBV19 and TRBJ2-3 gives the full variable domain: DGGITQSPKYLFRKEGQNVTLSCEQNLNHDAMYWYRQDPGQGLRLIYYSQIVNDFQKGDIAEGYSVSREKKESFPLTVTSAQKNPTAFYLCASSVQGADTQYFGPGTRLTVL.

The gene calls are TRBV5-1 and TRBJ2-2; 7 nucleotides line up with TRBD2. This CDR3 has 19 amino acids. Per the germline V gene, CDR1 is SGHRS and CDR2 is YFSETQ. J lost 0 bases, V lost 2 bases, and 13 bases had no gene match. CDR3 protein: CASSFTWGTINANTGELFF. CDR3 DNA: TGCGCCAGCAGCTTTACCTGGGGGACTATCAACGCGAACACCGGGGAGCTGTTTTTT.

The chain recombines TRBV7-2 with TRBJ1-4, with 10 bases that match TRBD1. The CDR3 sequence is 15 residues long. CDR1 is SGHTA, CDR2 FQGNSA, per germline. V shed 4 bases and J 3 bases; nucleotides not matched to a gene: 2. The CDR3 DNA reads TGTGCCAGCAGCTCCGGACAGGGGGCTAATGAAAAACTGTTTTTT. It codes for CASSSGQGANEKLFF.

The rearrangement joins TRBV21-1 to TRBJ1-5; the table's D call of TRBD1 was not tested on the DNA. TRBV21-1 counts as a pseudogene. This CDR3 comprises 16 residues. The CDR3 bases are TGTGCCAGCAGCAAACGGTCAGGGGGAAGCAATCAGCCCCAGCATTTT. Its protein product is CASSKRSGGSNQPQHF.

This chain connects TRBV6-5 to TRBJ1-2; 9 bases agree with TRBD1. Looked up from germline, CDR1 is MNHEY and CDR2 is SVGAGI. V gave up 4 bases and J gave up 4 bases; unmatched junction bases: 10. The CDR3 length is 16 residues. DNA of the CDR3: TGTGCCAGCAGTTCCTCCGGGACAGGGTTCGGCTATGGCTACACCTTC. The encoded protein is CASSSSGTGFGYGYTF.